This TCR beta chain was documented in a study of blood T cell repertoires in COVID-19. Study-level information: Sample material is recorded as cDNA or gDNA derived from T cells, B-cell-depleted T cells, or PBMCs.

Cohort placement rested on clinical history that participants reported themselves. Two negative PCRs, clearance, or symptom resolution were required of recovered Cohort 3 donors. J lost 2 bases, V lost 6 bases, and 1 base had no gene match. This CDR3 has 13 amino acids. The V gene's germline CDR1 is SNHLY and CDR2 FYNNEI. Original processing notes: Amplifying reference gene primers gave estimates of nucleated cell counts. The method was immunoSEQ multiplex PCR; TCRdb's version includes in-frame clones alone and lacks a portion of them. V and J calls and clone size are copied from that table; D and trimming were computed from the DNA. This sample has approximately 350,000 clones, with 75% to 90% found just once.

The sample taken for sequencing was PBMCs or T cells enriched from blood (not recorded which). The TCR comes from a man aged 18-30 years who had recovered from COVID-19. The chain recombines TRBV2 with TRBJ1-3, with 7 bases lining up with TRBD1. The CDR3 spells CASRDRAGNTIYF. CDR3 bases: TGTGCCAGCAGAGACAGGGCTGGAAACACCATATATTTT. Together with reference TRBV2 and TRBJ1-3, the CDR3 gives the full variable domain: EPEVTQTPSHQVTQMGQEVILRCVPISNHLYFYWYRQILGQKVEFLVSFYNNEISEKSEIFDDQFSVERPDGSNFTLKIRSTKLEDSAMYFCASRDRAGNTIYFGEGSWLTVV.